The sequence of this T cell receptor (beta chain) was determined in a study of T cell responses to AZD1222 COVID-19 vaccine. Trimming cost V 10 bases and J 6 bases; bases outside gene matches: 14. CDR3 size: 15 residues. CDR1 and CDR2 from the germline V gene are MNHEY and SVGAGI. TCRdb keeps only in-frame clones here, not all; method: immunoSEQ multiplex PCR. The data show over 85,000 clones, less than 90% seen once. The V gene is TRBV6-5, the J gene TRBJ2-1; 8 nucleotides match TRBD2. The sequencing used peripheral blood, collected on day 0 of AZD1222 vaccination. The sequence was obtained from an adult in good health. The CDR3 protein is CAIQTLAGVGNEQFF. The CDR3 coding sequence is TGTGCCATCCAAACTCTAGCGGGTGTCGGCAATGAGCAGTTCTTC.